The clone carrying this TCR beta chain has just one count. Its cognate antigen is unknown. Time point in this sample: recipient sample about 28 days before transplant, after cytoreduction. Recipients were bled about 28 days pretransplant and at posttransplant days 30, 100, 180. Data came from immunoSEQ multiplex PCR; TCRdb stores just in-frame clones and leaves some out. The table shows approximately 46,000 clones, with 80% to 90% occurring only once. Germline V gene sequence: CDR1 SGHRS, CDR2 YFSETQ. V shed 3 bases and J shed 1 base, with 11 bases lying between them. This CDR3 is built from 14 residues. The sample originates from a study of T cell clonotyping in hematopoietic cell transplantation. Study information: Pretransplant recipient samples were taken after cytoreduction. Study-level findings and limits: Pathologically expanded recipient clonotypes increased progressively from day 30 to day 180 as diversity fell.

This rearrangement joins TRBV5-1 to TRBJ2-7, with D tentatively TRBD1 (5 bases). The sequence derives from a man aged 55-75 years with biphenotypic leukemia. Some clones in this sample may be carry-over from other donors' samples. The starting material was peripheral blood mononuclear cells, obtained before stem cell transplant. CDR3 loop: CASSSGHGSYEQYF. The CDR3 region has the DNA TGCGCCAGCAGCTCCGGACACGGATCCTACGAGCAGTACTTC.